This TCR beta chain was observed in a study of blood T cell repertoires in COVID-19 (TCRdb year 2020). For the study in its entirety: Collaborator samples came from the United States, Italy and Spain and covered acute and convalescent phases of COVID-19. The prospective study material was composed of cDNA or gDNA derived from T cells, B-cell-depleted T cells, or PBMCs. Subjects who had been exposed to COVID-19, were actively infected with it, or had recovered from it provided the deeply sampled blood TCRbeta repertoires that made up the dataset. The repertoires were released in a freely available public database meant as a resource for research on the immune response to SARS-CoV-2. The samples were drawn from two sources: the first 160 participants of the ongoing ImmuneRACE study, and over 950 subjects contributed by 6 global collaborators. Nearly every sample came with metadata listing a de-identified subject ID, COVID-19 status, age in years and sex. Where HLA class I and class II types were available, the types were taken from metadata supplied by the sample provider, not from assay-based typing. On the study overall, not on this receptor specifically: The amount of clinical and demographic metadata varied by source and participant and was provided uncurated.

The immunoSEQ Assay, a bias-controlled multiplex PCR, was used to amplify TCRbeta CDR3 regions from genomic DNA. Regarding the original processing steps: Within the assay, amplification of reference gene primers was used to estimate how many nucleated cells each sample contained. To quantify the absolute abundance of each unique TCRbeta CDR3 rearrangement, sequence reads were collapsed and filtered. For each sample, productive Simpson clonality was calculated as the square root of Simpson's diversity index over productive rearrangements. Sourced from immuneACCESS, this table was stored by TCRdb with only in-frame sequences that have V and J called. A share of the clones is absent; for the studies checked, an unresolved V gene accounts for under half, and the remainder has no known explanation. The DNA gave D and trimming, while V, J and clone size come from that table. The sample data list 130,000 to 150,000 clones, and over 65% of these were observed just once. Roughly 4.9% of the sample is taken by the ten largest.

Concerning this clone itself: Its antigen has not been determined. It has no much larger one-base neighbor in the sample; base qualities were not kept.

Collaborating institutions collected whole blood in K2EDTA tubes following their own protocols. For TCRbeta analysis, collaborators shipped samples in one of three forms: frozen whole blood, isolated PBMCs, or DNA extracted from either of those sample types. The sample consisted of peripheral blood. This sequence originates from a human donor in a cohort sampled during active COVID-19.

CDR3 region: CASSQDRGNEQYF. The nucleotide sequence is TGTGCCAGCAGCCAAGATAGAGGGAACGAGCAGTACTTC. This sequence uses TRBV3-1 (or the pseudogene TRBV3-2) and TRBJ2-7, and perhaps TRBD2 as D gene, on 5 matching bases. Per the germline V gene (reference sequence), LGHDT is the CDR1 and YNNKEL is the CDR2. Relative to germline, V is 0 bases shorter and J is 5 bases shorter, with 8 bases between their ends. The CDR3 contains 13 residues, cysteine and phenylalanine counted. Only CDR3 DNA is held: 39 bases, read in frame from base 1.